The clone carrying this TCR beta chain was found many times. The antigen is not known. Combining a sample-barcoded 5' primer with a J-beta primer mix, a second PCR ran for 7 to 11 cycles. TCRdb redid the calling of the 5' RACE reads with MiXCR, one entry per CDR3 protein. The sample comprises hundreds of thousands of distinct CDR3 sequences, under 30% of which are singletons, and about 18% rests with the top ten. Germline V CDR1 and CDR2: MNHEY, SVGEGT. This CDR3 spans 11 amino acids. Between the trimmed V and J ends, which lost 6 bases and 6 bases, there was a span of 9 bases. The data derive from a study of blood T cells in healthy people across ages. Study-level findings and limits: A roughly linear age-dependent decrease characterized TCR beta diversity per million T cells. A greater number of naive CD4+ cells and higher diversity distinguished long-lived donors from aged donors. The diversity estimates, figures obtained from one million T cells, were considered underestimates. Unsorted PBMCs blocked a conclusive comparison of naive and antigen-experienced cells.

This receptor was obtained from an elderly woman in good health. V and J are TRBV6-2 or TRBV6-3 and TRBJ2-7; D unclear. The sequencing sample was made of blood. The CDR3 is CASSRLGEQYF. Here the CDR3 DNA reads TGTGCCAGCAGCCGACTTGGCGAGCAGTACTTC.